This T cell receptor beta chain stems from a study of Ad26.COV2.S vaccination and SARS-CoV-2 variants. Overall study results and limits: Marked by substantial breadth, spike-specific CD8+ and CD4+ T cell responses were reportedly seen after vaccination.

Libraries were prepared by immunoSEQ multiplex PCR; TCRdb keeps only in-frame clonotypes and omits some of them. The sample carries fewer than 500,000 clones, roughly 89% recorded once. Germline lookup yields CDR1 MNHEY and CDR2 SVGEGT. The CDR3 totals 15 residues. V was clipped by 6 bases and J by 8 bases; unmatched bases: 7. Worth noting for this clone: The antigen is undetermined.

Treatment indicated: some 20 received Ad26.COV2.S at low or high dose, single or two shots; 5 received placebo; per-sample allocation not given. Sampling was done on day 63 after the first vaccine or placebo injection. Immunization relied on an Ad26 vector, which expressed Wuhan-strain SARS-CoV-2 spike. Sample: peripheral blood, taken in a trial of Ad26.COV2.S vaccine versus placebo. The sequence came from a person aged 18-65 years who received the Ad26.COV2.S COVID-19 vaccine or a placebo. V gene TRBV6-2 or TRBV6-3 combines with J gene TRBJ2-2; 12 bases agree with TRBD2. Here the CDR3 DNA reads TGTGCCAGCAGCCATCCGGGACTAGCGGGTGGGGAGCTGTTTTTT. Protein: CASSHPGLAGGELFF.